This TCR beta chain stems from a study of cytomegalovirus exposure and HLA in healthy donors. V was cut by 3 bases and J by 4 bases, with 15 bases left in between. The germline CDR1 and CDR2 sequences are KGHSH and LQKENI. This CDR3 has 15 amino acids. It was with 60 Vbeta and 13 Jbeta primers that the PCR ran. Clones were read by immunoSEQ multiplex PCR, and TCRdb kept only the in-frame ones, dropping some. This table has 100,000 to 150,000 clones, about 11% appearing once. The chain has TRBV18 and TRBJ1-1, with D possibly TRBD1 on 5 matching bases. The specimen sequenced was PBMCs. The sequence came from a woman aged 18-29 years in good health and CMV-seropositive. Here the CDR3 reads CASSPGFGGATEAFF. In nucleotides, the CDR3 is TGTGCCAGCTCACCGGGCTTTGGTGGGGCCACTGAAGCTTTCTTT.